These 27 T cell receptor beta chains share one sample of origin, sequenced in a study of T cell responses to AZD1222 COVID-19 vaccine. TCRdb keeps only in-frame clones here, not all; method: immunoSEQ multiplex PCR. This sample yields roughly 180,000 clones, of which roughly 88% are seen a single time; about 0.53% belongs to the top ten. The sequenced sample was peripheral blood, obtained on day 0 of AZD1222 vaccination. These receptors were taken from an adult in good health.

This clone occurred once. The V and J genes are TRBV19 and TRBJ1-3, with 10 positions matching TRBD1. The germline V gene encodes CDR1 LNHDA and CDR2 SQIVND (reference sequence). This CDR3 is 16 amino acids long. V dropped 6 bases and J dropped 2; count of bases not matched to a gene: 7. CDR3 DNA sequence: TGTGCCAGTAGCCACGGACAGGGGGTCACTGGAAACACCATATATTTT. This gives the protein CASSHGQGVTGNTIYF.

The chain uses TRBV6-6 and TRBJ1-4, with 10 bases lining up with TRBD1. Germline V gene sequence: CDR1 MNHNY, CDR2 SVGAGI (reference sequence). The V gene end was trimmed by 5 bases and the J gene end by 1 base; junction bases not matched to a gene: 10. The CDR3 loop spans 18 amino acids. CDR3 coding DNA: TGTGCCAGCAGTCGCGGGACAGGGGTAGTCAGAACTAATGAAAAACTGTTTTTT. This translates into CASSRGTGVVRTNEKLFF.

The rearrangement joins TRBV18 to TRBJ1-6; 8 positions agree with TRBD1. Trimming removed 5 bases from V and 9 bases from J; junction bases left unmatched: 12. Germline-derived CDR1 and CDR2 are KGHSH and LQKENI. CDR3 length: 16 residues. CDR3 protein: CASSRDRSLTGSPLHF. The CDR3 bases are TGTGCCAGCTCAAGGGACAGGTCACTTACGGGTTCACCCCTCCACTTT.

CDR3 in DNA: TGTGCCTGGAGAACTAACCGGGTTTCACCCCTCCACTTT. This gives the protein CAWRTNRVSPLHF. V is TRBV30 and J is TRBJ1-6, with D hard to call. The germline CDR1 and CDR2 sequences are GTSNPN and SVGIG (reference sequence). The length of the CDR3 is 13 residues. The V end was cut by 3 bases, the J end by 9 bases, with 12 bases between.

This clone has only a few counts. V usage is TRBV6-5 and J usage is TRBJ1-1; unclear D gene. The germline V and J ends were trimmed by 2 bases and 1 base, with 11 bases remaining between them. The germline gives CDR1 MNHEY, CDR2 SVGAGI. This CDR3 has 15 residues. The CDR3 sequence: CASSYGNGENTEAFF. The CDR3 nucleotides are TGTGCCAGCAGTTACGGGAACGGGGAGAACACTGAAGCTTTCTTT.

The chain uses TRBV3-1 (or the pseudogene TRBV3-2) and TRBJ2-5, with 13 bases aligning to TRBD2. Germline loops: CDR1 LGHDT, CDR2 YNNKEL (reference sequence). Trimming removed 3 bases from V and 10 bases from J; junction bases left unmatched: 5. The CDR3 is 14 amino acids. CDR3 coding DNA: TGTGCCAGCAGCCACGGGACTAGCGGGACAGGCCAGTACTTC. Translating it yields CASSHGTSGTGQYF.

The chain couples TRBV13 to TRBJ1-1, with D unresolved. Trimming took off 6 bases at V and 2 bases at J, with 10 bases between the two ends. This CDR3 contains 13 residues. Germline V gene sequence: CDR1 PRHDT, CDR2 FYEKMQ (reference sequence). CDR3 sequence (DNA): TGTGCCAGCAGTCTTCAGCGAAACACTGAAGCTTTCTTT. This encodes CASSLQRNTEAFF.

The chain joins TRBV19 to TRBJ1-1, with D possibly matching TRBD1 (6 bases). Germline V lookup: CDR1 LNHDA, CDR2 SQIVND (reference sequence). CDR3 size: 13 residues. V was shortened by 4 bases and J by 7 bases, with 13 bases between the two germline ends. The CDR3 region is CASSTRGLVEAFF. The CDR3 region has the DNA TGTGCCAGTAGTACCAGGGGATTGGTTGAAGCTTTCTTT. Drawing the rest from reference TRBV19 and TRBJ1-1, the complete variable domain is DGGITQSPKYLFRKEGQNVTLSCEQNLNHDAMYWYRQDPGQGLRLIYYSQIVNDFQKGDIAEGYSVSREKKESFPLTVTSAQKNPTAFYLCASSTRGLVEAFFGQGTRLTVV.

The chain combines TRBV5-1 with TRBJ1-1; 10 nucleotides line up with TRBD1. The CDR3 loop spans 15 amino acids. CDR1 is SGHRS and CDR2 is YFSETQ in the germline V gene. Trimming cost V 4 bases and J 3 bases; bases outside gene matches: 6. Written as DNA, the CDR3 is TGCGCCAGCAGCCCGGTCGGACAGGGGGACACTGAAGCTTTCTTT. It translates to CASSPVGQGDTEAFF.

The V call is TRBV28, the J call TRBJ2-2, with 7 bases that match TRBD1. Germline CDR1 and CDR2: MDHEN and SYDVKM. The trim removed 6 bases at V and 4 bases at J, leaving 11 bases unmatched. The CDR3 sequence is 16 residues long. The DNA for the CDR3 is TGTGCCAGCAGCACCACTGACAGGGTAATCACCGGGGAGCTGTTTTTT. Encoded protein: CASSTTDRVITGELFF.

CDR3 sequence: CASRRAATNEKLFF. The DNA for the CDR3 is TGTGCCAGTCGGAGGGCAGCAACTAATGAAAAACTGTTTTTT. The genes are TRBV19 and TRBJ1-4; D gene ambiguous. The CDR3 is 14 amino acids. Deletions cut 8 bases from V and 0 bases from J, with 10 bases between. Per the germline V gene, CDR1 is LNHDA and CDR2 is SQIVND (reference sequence). The full variable domain, rest sourced from reference TRBV19 and TRBJ1-4, is DGGITQSPKYLFRKEGQNVTLSCEQNLNHDAMYWYRQDPGQGLRLIYYSQIVNDFQKGDIAEGYSVSREKKESFPLTVTSAQKNPTAFYLCASRRAATNEKLFFGSGTQLSVL.

This chain uses TRBV28 with TRBJ2-7, with D possibly TRBD1 on 5 matching bases. The CDR3 extends over 15 amino acids. Per the germline V gene, CDR1 is MDHEN and CDR2 is SYDVKM. Trimming pared 2 bases from V and 2 bases from J, leaving 13 bases between. CDR3 bases: TGTGCCAGCAGTTTAAATGGGCAAGGGGCCTACGAGCAGTACTTC. It is translated as CASSLNGQGAYEQYF.

The gene calls are TRBV5-1 and TRBJ1-2; 8 bases are a match to TRBD1. In germline, CDR1 is SGHRS, CDR2 YFSETQ. The CDR3 runs 12 residues. With 4 bases clipped from V and 8 bases from J, the junction kept 4 bases outside the gene matches. This chain's CDR3 is CASSVTGEGYTF. CDR3 in DNA: TGCGCCAGCAGCGTGACAGGGGAAGGCTACACCTTC. The full variable domain, with the rest looked up from reference TRBV5-1 and TRBJ1-2, is KAGVTQTPRYLIKTRGQQVTLSCSPISGHRSVSWYQQTPGQGLQFLFEYFSETQRNKGNFPGRFSGRQFSNSRSEMNVSTLELGDSALYLCASSVTGEGYTFGSGTRLTVV.

The V call is TRBV28, the J call TRBJ1-1; 9 bases match TRBD1. After removal of 5 bases from V and 2 bases from J, the junction contained 9 bases not matched to a gene. Germline assignment: CDR1 MDHEN and CDR2 SYDVKM. There are 16 residues in the CDR3. CDR3: CASSPDRGNVNTEAFF. CDR3 nucleotides: TGTGCCAGCAGTCCTGACAGGGGGAACGTTAACACTGAAGCTTTCTTT.

J is TRBJ2-3 and V is TRBV5-1; D is perhaps TRBD2 (6 bases). Trimming pared 0 bases from V and 6 bases from J, leaving 23 bases between. CDR1 is SGHRS, CDR2 YFSETQ, per germline. This CDR3 comprises 18 residues. This CDR3 reads CASSLAAGRLGRPDTQYF. CDR3 bases: TGCGCCAGCAGCTTGGCCGCGGGTCGACTAGGGAGGCCGGATACGCAGTATTTT.

This clone occurred once. The DNA for the CDR3 is TGTGCCAGCAGTCAGCGGGGGAGACAAGAGACCCAGTACTTC. This encodes CASSQRGRQETQYF. V is TRBV28 and J is TRBJ2-5; TRBD2 agrees at 8 bases. J gave up 2 bases and V 5 bases, and 4 bases lay outside the gene matches. The CDR3 totals 14 residues. Germline V CDR1 and CDR2: MDHEN, SYDVKM.

The chain recombines TRBV6-5 with TRBJ1-4; D not resolved. Germline values: CDR1 MNHEY, CDR2 SVGAGI. The length of the CDR3 is 16 residues. V lost 2 bases to trimming and J lost 6 bases, with 16 bases between them. CDR3 in DNA: TGTGCCAGCAGTTACCGCCGGAGGCTGGGAGATGAAAAACTGTTTTTT. This sequence encodes CASSYRRRLGDEKLFF.

The V and J genes are TRBV5-6 and TRBJ2-7; D gene unclear. Germline V gene sequence: CDR1 SGHDT, CDR2 YYEEEE. This CDR3 is 12 amino acids long. V was trimmed by 2 bases and J by 5 bases, leaving 8 bases between them. The CDR3 spells CASSFGRDEQYF. CDR3 nucleotide sequence: TGTGCCAGCAGCTTCGGCCGGGACGAGCAGTACTTC.

This clone was seen a single time. The chain employs TRBV6-2 or TRBV6-3 and TRBJ1-2; D call uncertain. Trimming pared 5 bases from V and 0 bases from J, leaving 13 bases between. CDR1 and CDR2 from the germline V gene are MNHEY and SVGEGT. There are 15 residues in the CDR3. The CDR3 nucleotides are TGTGCCAGCAGTCCCCCGAGGTTAGCTAACTATGGCTACACCTTC. Translation gives CASSPPRLANYGYTF.

The CDR3, as DNA: TGCGCCAGCAGTCCAACTTTCTGGCATAAGGTCGCAGATACGCAGTATTTT. This codes for CASSPTFWHKVADTQYF. The chain joins TRBV23-1 to TRBJ2-3; D unclear. TRBV23-1 is placed among ORFs of uncertain function. V was trimmed by 4 bases and J by 4 bases, leaving 21 bases between them. The CDR3 has 17 residues.

This sequence joins TRBV7-4 and TRBJ2-3; the D is unclear. V lost 4 bases and J 6 bases, leaving 14 bases between the germline ends. The CDR3 totals 14 residues. Germline CDR1 SGHVT, CDR2 SQSDAQ. CDR3 DNA sequence: TGTGCCAGCAGCTCGATATATGTTGGGGATACGCAGTATTTT. Its protein is CASSSIYVGDTQYF.

Only one count was recorded for this clone. The V and J genes are TRBV5-8 and TRBJ1-1, with D maybe TRBD1 (5 bases). This CDR3 has 15 amino acids. In germline, CDR1 is SGHTS, CDR2 YDEGEE. With 4 bases removed from V and 1 base from J, the gap between germline ends came to 14 bases. The CDR3 here is CASSRGIGANTEAFF. CDR3 DNA: TGTGCCAGCAGCCGGGGGATTGGGGCGAACACTGAAGCTTTCTTT. The full variable domain, in which reference TRBV5-8 and TRBJ1-1 provide the parts outside the CDR3, is EAGVTQSPTHLIKTRGQQATLRCSPISGHTSVYWYQQALGLGLQFLLWYDEGEERNRGNFPPRFSGRQFPNYSSELNVNALELEDSALYLCASSRGIGANTEAFFGQGTRLTVV.

The CDR3, as DNA: TGTGCCAGCAGCCAGAAGGGGGGGACTGAAGCTTTCTTT. Protein product: CASSQKGGTEAFF. The chain uses TRBV7-9 and TRBJ1-1, with TRBD1 as a possible D gene (6 bases). V was trimmed by 5 bases and J by 5 bases, leaving 12 bases between them. This CDR3 contains 13 residues. The germline V gene has CDR1 SEHNR and CDR2 FQNEAQ (reference sequence).

The chain uses TRBV5-6 and TRBJ1-2; D is uncertain. The length of the CDR3 is 11 residues. Per the germline V gene, CDR1 is SGHDT and CDR2 is YYEEEE. V gave up 1 base and J gave up 2 bases, with 0 bases separating them. The CDR3, as DNA: TGTGCCAGCAGCTTGAACTATGGCTACACCTTC. This encodes CASSLNYGYTF.

The chain carries TRBV5-6 and TRBJ1-2; TRBD1 aligns across 8 bases. With V trimmed by 4 bases and J by 4 bases, 12 bases remained unmatched. Germline loops: CDR1 SGHDT, CDR2 YYEEEE. The CDR3 totals 16 residues. CDR3 region: CASSPGQGLQSYGYTF. In DNA, the CDR3 is TGTGCCAGCAGCCCCGGACAGGGCCTACAATCCTATGGCTACACCTTC.

The gene calls are TRBV28 and TRBJ2-1; 9 bases align to TRBD2. The ends lost 7 bases at V and 9 bases at J; junction bases unmatched: 10. CDR1 is MDHEN, CDR2 SYDVKM, per germline. This CDR3 contains 14 residues. In DNA, the CDR3 is TGTGCCAGCAACATCCTAGGACTAGCGTCTGAGCAGTTCTTC. Protein: CASNILGLASEQFF.

The table lists this clone with a few counts. This chain connects TRBV28 to TRBJ1-1, with unresolved D. CDR1 MDHEN and CDR2 SYDVKM come from the germline V gene. V lost 5 bases, J lost 1 base, and 20 bases lay in between. CDR3 size: 17 residues. In DNA form, the CDR3 reads TGTGCCAGCAGTCCCCTCTTTCCGGGCCGCCCGAACACTGAAGCTTTCTTT. It yields the protein CASSPLFPGRPNTEAFF. Drawing the rest from reference TRBV28 and TRBJ1-1, the complete variable domain is DVKVTQSSRYLVKRTGEKVFLECVQDMDHENMFWYRQDPGLGLRLIYFSYDVKMKEKGDIPEGYSVSREKKERFSLILESASTNQTSMYLCASSPLFPGRPNTEAFFGQGTRLTVV.